Here is one T cell receptor beta chain with its context. Its antigen is not known. This record comes from a study of blood T cells in healthy people across ages. There were at least 5.5 micrograms of total RNA extracted from every sample. The authors ran a second PCR of 7 to 11 cycles using a sample-barcoded 5' primer and a J-beta primer mix. TCRdb used MiXCR to reprocess the 5' RACE reads, holding one entry per CDR3 protein. The sample includes fewer than 650,000 distinct CDR3 sequences, over 25% seen only once; the top ten take about 3.3%. The CDR3 length is 19 residues. Germline V gene sequence: CDR1 SGHVS, CDR2 FQNEAQ. Trimming took off 0 bases at V and 0 bases at J, with 15 bases between the two ends. Study-level findings and limits: Researchers deemed the diversity estimates from one million T cells underestimates.

These data also formed part of another study, on T cells of mothers and their children. That work contributes: Donors comprised three healthy Caucasian mothers plus their six children. No persistent microchimeric T cell clones were detected at about 93 clones per million clonotypes sensitivity.

Sequencing was performed on blood. The source of this sequence is a boy under 10 years old in good health. This chain uses TRBV7-8 with TRBJ2-6; a weak D match, TRBD2 (5 bases). The CDR3: CASSLARLGTSSGANVLTF. CDR3 DNA sequence: TGTGCCAGCAGCTTAGCCCGACTTGGAACTAGCTCTGGGGCCAACGTCCTGACTTTC.